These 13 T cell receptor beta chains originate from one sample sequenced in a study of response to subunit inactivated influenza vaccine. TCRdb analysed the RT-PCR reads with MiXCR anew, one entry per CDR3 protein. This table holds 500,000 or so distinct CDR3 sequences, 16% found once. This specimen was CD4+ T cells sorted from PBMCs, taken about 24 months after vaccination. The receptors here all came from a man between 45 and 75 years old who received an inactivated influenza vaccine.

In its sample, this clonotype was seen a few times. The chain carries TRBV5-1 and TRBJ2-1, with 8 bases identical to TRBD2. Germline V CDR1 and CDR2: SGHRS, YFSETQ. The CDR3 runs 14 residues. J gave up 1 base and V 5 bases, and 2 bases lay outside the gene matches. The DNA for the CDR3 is TGCGCCAGCAGACAGCGGGAGTCCTACAATGAGCAGTTCTTC. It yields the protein CASRQRESYNEQFF.

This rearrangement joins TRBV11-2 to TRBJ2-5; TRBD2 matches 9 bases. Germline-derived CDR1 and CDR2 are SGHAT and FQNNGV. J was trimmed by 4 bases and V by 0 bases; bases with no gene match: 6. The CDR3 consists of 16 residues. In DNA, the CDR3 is TGTGCCAGCAGCTTAGAGCTTAGCGGGAGTCGAGAGACCCAGTACTTC. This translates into CASSLELSGSRETQYF. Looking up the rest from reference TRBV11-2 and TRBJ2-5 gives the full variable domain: EAGVAQSPRYKIIEKRQSVAFWCNPISGHATLYWYQQILGQGPKLLIQFQNNGVVDDSQLPKDRFSAERLKGVDSTLKIQPAKLEDSAVYLCASSLELSGSRETQYFGPGTRLLVL.

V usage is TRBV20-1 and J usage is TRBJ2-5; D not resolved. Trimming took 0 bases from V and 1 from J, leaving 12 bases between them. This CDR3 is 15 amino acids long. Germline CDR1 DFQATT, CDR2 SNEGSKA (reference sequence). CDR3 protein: CSARDLTDPQETQYF. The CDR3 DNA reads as TGCAGTGCTAGAGATCTAACGGATCCCCAAGAGACCCAGTACTTC.

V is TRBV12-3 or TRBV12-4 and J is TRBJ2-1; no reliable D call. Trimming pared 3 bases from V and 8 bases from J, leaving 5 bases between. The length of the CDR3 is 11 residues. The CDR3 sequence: CASSLFYEQFF. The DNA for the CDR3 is TGTGCCAGCAGTTTGTTCTATGAGCAGTTCTTC.

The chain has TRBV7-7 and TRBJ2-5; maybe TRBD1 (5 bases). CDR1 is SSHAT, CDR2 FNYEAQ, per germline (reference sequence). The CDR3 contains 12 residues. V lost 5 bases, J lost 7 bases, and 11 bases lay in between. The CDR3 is CASSAQAGTQYF. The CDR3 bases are TGTGCCAGCAGCGCACAGGCCGGGACCCAGTACTTC.

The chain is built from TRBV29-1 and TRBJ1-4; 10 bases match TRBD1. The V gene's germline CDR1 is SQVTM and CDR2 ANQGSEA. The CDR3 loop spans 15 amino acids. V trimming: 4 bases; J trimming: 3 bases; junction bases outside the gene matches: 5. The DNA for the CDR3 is TGCAGCGTTGGGGACAGGGGAACACCTAATGAAAAACTGTTTTTT. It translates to CSVGDRGTPNEKLFF.

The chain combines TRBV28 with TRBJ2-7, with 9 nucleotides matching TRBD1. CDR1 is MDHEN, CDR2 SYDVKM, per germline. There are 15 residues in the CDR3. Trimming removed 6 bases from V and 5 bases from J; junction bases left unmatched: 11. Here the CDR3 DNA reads TGTGCCAGCAGCCCATCCGGGACAGGGCGACACGAGCAGTACTTC. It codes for CASSPSGTGRHEQYF.

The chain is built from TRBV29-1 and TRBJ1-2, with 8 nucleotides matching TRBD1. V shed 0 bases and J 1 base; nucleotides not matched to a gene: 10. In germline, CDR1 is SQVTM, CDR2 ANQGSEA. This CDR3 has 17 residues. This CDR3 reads CSVEDIQGAKFNYGYTF. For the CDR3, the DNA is TGCAGCGTTGAAGATATCCAGGGGGCGAAATTTAACTATGGCTACACCTTC.

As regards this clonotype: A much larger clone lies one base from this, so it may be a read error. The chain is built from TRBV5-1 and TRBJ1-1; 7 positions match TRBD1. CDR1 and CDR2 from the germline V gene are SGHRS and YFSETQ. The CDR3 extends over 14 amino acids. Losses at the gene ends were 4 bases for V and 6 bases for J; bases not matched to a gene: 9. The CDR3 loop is CASSGGQRHAEAFF. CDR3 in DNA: TGCGCCAGCAGCGGGGGACAGAGGCACGCTGAAGCTTTCTTT. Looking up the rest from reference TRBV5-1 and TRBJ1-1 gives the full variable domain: KAGVTQTPRYLIKTRGQQVTLSCSPISGHRSVSWYQQTPGQGLQFLFEYFSETQRNKGNFPGRFSGRQFSNSRSEMNVSTLELGDSALYLCASSGGQRHAEAFFGQGTRLTVV.

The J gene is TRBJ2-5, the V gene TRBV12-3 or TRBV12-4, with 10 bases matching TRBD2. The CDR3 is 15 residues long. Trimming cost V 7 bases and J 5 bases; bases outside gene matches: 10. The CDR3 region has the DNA TGTGCCAGCACCAAAGCGGGAGGGCCAGGGGAGACCCAGTACTTC. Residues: CASTKAGGPGETQYF.

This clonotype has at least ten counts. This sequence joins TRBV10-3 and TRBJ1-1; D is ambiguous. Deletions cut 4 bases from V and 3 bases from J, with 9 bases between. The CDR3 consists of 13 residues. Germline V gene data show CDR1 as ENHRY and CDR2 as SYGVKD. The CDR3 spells CAISGQEDTEAFF. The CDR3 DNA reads TGTGCCATCAGTGGGCAGGAGGACACTGAAGCTTTCTTT.

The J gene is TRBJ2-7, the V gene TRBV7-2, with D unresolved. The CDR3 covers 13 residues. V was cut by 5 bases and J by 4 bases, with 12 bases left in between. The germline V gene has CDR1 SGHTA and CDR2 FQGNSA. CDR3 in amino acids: CASSPRMAYEQYF. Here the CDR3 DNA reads TGTGCCAGCAGCCCCCGGATGGCGTACGAGCAGTACTTC. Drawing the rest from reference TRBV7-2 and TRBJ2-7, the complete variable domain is GAGVSQSPSNKVTEKGKDVELRCDPISGHTALYWYRQSLGQGLEFLIYFQGNSAPDKSGLPSDRFSAERTGGSVSTLTIQRTQQEDSAVYLCASSPRMAYEQYFGPGTRLTVT.

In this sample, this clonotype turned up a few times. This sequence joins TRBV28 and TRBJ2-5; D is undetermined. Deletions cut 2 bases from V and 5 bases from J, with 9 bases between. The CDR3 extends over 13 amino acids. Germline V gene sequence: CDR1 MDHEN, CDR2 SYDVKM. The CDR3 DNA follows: TGTGCCAGCAGTTTAAACAAATGGGAGACCCAGTACTTC. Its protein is CASSLNKWETQYF.